This T cell receptor beta chain is drawn from a study of blood T cell repertoires in COVID-19. The CDR3 has 15 residues. Per the germline V gene, CDR1 is LNHDA and CDR2 is SQIVND (reference sequence). The V and J ends lost 4 bases and 4 bases, in that order; junction bases with no gene match: 2. Here immunoSEQ multiplex PCR was the method, and the copy in TCRdb shows in-frame clones only, minus some. The sample includes approximately 190,000 clones, over 80% of them seen just once. Input material: PBMCs or T cells enriched from blood (not recorded which). This sequence joins TRBV19 and TRBJ2-5, with 14 bases that match TRBD2. This receptor was taken from a woman in her 30s who had been exposed to COVID-19. The CDR3, as DNA: TGTGCCAGTAGTACAGGACTAGCGGGGGGAGAGACCCAGTACTTC. It codes for CASSTGLAGGETQYF.